This TCR beta chain was observed in a study of spatial heterogeneity in lung cancer. Overall study findings and caveats: Whereas they appeared in blood less at follow-up, ubiquitous expanded tumor TCRs appeared there more at resection.

At least ten counts were recorded for this clonotype. Its antigen is undetermined. Trimming at V came to 5 bases and at J to 4 bases, leaving 5 bases not matched to a gene. The CDR3 is 14 amino acids. Germline V gene data show CDR1 as SGHTA and CDR2 as FQGTGA. Individual TCR cDNA molecules each bore their own unique molecular identifier. TCRdb fed the 5' RACE reads into MiXCR, producing one record per CDR3 protein. Among 24,000 or so distinct CDR3 sequences, around 3.2% were seen once, and the ten largest hold under 35%. Time point noted: sample taken at primary tumor resection. Researchers sequenced whole RNA taken from tumor, nontumor lung or frozen PBMC without sorting.

Sequenced here: PBMCs, sampled at surgery. The TCR was taken from a female donor with early-stage non-small cell lung cancer. V and J are TRBV7-3 and TRBJ2-7; the match to TRBD2 covers 10 bases. The CDR3 reads CASSPSGSGYEQYF. CDR3 coding DNA: TGTGCCAGCAGCCCTAGCGGGAGCGGGTACGAGCAGTACTTC.